This T cell receptor beta chain came from a study of blood T cell repertoires in COVID-19. Study-level information: Some COVID-19 samples were acute and others convalescent; all came from the United States, Italy and Spain. PBMCs, B-cell-depleted T cells, or T cells provided the cDNA or gDNA that made up the material.

CDR1 SGHAT and CDR2 FQNNGV come from the germline V gene. The CDR3 runs to 14 residues. With 5 bases removed from V and 6 bases from J, the gap between germline ends came to 17 bases. As handled by the study authors: How many nucleated cells were present was estimated from reference gene primer amplification. Clones were sequenced by immunoSEQ multiplex PCR, and TCRdb holds only the in-frame ones, with some missing. V, J and clone size were drawn from that table, and D and trimming were deduced from the DNA. The repertoire includes around 100,000 clones, 85% to 90% of them detected once, and approximately 30% sits in the top ten.

This receptor was taken from an elderly woman with acute or convalescent COVID-19. The rearrangement links TRBV11-2 to TRBJ2-7, with D perhaps matching TRBD2 (6 bases). The material sequenced was peripheral blood. CDR3: CASSPRDLALEQYF. CDR3 sequence (DNA): TGTGCCAGCAGCCCGCGGGACCTGGCTCTCGAGCAGTACTTC. The whole variable domain, filled in from reference TRBV11-2 and TRBJ2-7, reads EAGVAQSPRYKIIEKRQSVAFWCNPISGHATLYWYQQILGQGPKLLIQFQNNGVVDDSQLPKDRFSAERLKGVDSTLKIQPAKLEDSAVYLCASSPRDLALEQYFGPGTRLTVT.